This T cell receptor beta chain derives from a study of blood T cell repertoires in COVID-19. This CDR3 has 15 amino acids. Germline lookup yields CDR1 SGHVS and CDR2 FNYEAQ. Germline trimming cut 1 base from V and 7 bases from J; bases unmatched to any gene: 7. The data were produced by immunoSEQ multiplex PCR, yet TCRdb's version contains in-frame clones alone and is incomplete. The repertoire holds around 130,000 clones, about four fifths seen once, with nearly 3.5% in the top ten. V is TRBV7-6 and J is TRBJ2-3; 8 bases map to TRBD2. The receptor comes from a woman aged 45-59 years with acute COVID-19. The sample consisted of PBMCs or T cells enriched from blood (not recorded which). CDR3 sequence reads: CASSLDPTSVHTQYF. The CDR3 nucleotides read TGTGCCAGCAGCTTAGACCCGACTAGCGTACATACGCAGTATTTT.